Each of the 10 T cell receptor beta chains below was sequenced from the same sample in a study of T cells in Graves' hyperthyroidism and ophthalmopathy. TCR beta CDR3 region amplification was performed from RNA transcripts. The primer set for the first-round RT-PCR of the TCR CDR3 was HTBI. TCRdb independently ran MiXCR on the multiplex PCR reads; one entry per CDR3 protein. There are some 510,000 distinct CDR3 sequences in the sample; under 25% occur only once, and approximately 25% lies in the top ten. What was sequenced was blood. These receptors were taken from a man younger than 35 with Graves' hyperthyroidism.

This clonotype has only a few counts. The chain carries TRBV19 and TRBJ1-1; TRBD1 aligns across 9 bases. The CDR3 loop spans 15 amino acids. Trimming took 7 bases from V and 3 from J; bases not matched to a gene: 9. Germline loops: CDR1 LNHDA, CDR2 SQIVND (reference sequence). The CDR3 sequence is CASTWGTGGHTEAFF. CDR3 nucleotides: TGTGCCAGTACCTGGGGTACAGGGGGCCACACTGAAGCTTTCTTT.

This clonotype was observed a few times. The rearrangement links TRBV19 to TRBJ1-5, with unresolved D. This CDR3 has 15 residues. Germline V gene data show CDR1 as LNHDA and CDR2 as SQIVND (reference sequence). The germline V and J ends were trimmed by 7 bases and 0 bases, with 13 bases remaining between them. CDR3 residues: CASNPGEHSNQPQHF. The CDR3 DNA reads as TGTGCCAGTAATCCCGGGGAGCATAGCAATCAGCCCCAGCATTTT.

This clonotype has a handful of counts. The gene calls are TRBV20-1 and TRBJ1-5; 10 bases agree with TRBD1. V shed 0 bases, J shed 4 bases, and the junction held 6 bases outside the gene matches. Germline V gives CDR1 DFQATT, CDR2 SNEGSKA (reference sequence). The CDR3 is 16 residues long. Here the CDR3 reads CSARDPSGQGNQPQHF. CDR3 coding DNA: TGCAGTGCTAGAGACCCTTCGGGACAGGGGAATCAGCCCCAGCATTTT.

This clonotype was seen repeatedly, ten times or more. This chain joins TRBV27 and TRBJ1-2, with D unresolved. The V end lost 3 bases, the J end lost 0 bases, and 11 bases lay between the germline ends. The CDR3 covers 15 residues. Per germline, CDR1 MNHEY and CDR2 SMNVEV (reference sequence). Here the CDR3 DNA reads TGTGCCAGCAGTTTCTACGGAACCTCTAACTATGGCTACACCTTC. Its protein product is CASSFYGTSNYGYTF.

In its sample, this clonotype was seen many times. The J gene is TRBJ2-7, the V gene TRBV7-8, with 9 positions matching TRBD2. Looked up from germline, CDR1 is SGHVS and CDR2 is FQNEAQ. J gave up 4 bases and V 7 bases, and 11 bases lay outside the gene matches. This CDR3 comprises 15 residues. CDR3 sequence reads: CASTPRRTSAYEQYF. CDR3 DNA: TGTGCCAGCACCCCTAGGAGGACTAGCGCGTACGAGCAGTACTTC.

The CDR3 nucleotides read TGCAGCCTCCAGGGTAGTCGGGAAGCTTTCTTT. Its protein product is CSLQGSREAFF. J is TRBJ1-1 and V is TRBV29-1, with D perhaps TRBD1 (5 bases). CDR3 size: 11 residues. V shed 8 bases and J shed 8 bases, with 15 bases lying between them. CDR1 and CDR2 (germline): SQVTM, ANQGSEA.

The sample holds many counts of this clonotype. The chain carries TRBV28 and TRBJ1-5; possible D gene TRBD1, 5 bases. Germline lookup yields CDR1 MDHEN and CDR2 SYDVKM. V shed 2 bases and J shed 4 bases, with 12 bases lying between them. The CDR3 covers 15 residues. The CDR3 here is CASSLMGVRNQPQHF. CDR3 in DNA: TGTGCCAGCAGTTTAATGGGGGTAAGGAATCAGCCCCAGCATTTT.

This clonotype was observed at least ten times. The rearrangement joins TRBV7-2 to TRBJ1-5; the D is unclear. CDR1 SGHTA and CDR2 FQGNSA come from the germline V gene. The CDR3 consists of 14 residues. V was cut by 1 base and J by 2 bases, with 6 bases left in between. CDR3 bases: TGTGCCAGCAGCTTAGTTATAGGCAATCAGCCCCAGCATTTT. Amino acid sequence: CASSLVIGNQPQHF.

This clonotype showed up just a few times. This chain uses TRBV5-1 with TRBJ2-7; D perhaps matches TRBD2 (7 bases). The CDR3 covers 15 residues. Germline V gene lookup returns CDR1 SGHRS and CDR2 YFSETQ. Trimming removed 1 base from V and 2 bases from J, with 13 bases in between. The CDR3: CASSLSTGRAYEQYF. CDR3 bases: TGCGCCAGCAGCTTGTCTACAGGGAGGGCCTACGAGCAGTACTTC.

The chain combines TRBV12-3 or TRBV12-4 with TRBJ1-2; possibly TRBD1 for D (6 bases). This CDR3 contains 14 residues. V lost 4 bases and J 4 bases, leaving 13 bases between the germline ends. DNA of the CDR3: TGTGCCAGCAGTTCTGGACAGCCCGTCTATGGCTACACCTTC. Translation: CASSSGQPVYGYTF.